This T cell receptor (beta chain) was recorded in a study of blood T cells in healthy people across ages (dated by TCRdb to the mid-2010s). Regarding the complete study: In model experiments, roughly one uniquely barcoded TCR beta cDNA molecule per two T cells was captured by template switching. To track age-related changes in TCR beta repertoire diversity, the study relied on deep sequencing normalized with unique cDNA molecular identifiers. The donors were divided into four age groups: young (average around 17 years), middle-aged (roughly 42), aged (about 56) and long-lived (around 80). Donors of different ages were randomly distributed across sequencing lanes to avoid experimental bias. The study analyzed two additional independent replicas of 1 million unique cDNA reads from the same blood draw for two donors, one aged 18 to 30 and one aged 80 or older.

Based on the germline V gene (reference sequence), the CDR1 and CDR2 sequences are LGHDT and YNNKEL. Deletion took 7 bases off V and 2 bases off J, with a span of 10 bases between the germline ends. Including cysteine and phenylalanine, the CDR3 has 13 amino acids. The CDR3 DNA has 39 bases and is translated from base 1. Donors were 30 to 45 systemically healthy Caucasian individuals from Russia aged roughly 6 to 90 years. Roughly 9.5 milliliters of peripheral blood were drawn from each donor into EDTA-treated Vacutainer tubes. Ficoll-Paque density-gradient centrifugation was used to isolate PBMCs, with at least 6 million obtained per sample. Trizol reagent was used to extract total RNA from PBMCs, with at least 5 micrograms per sample. Naive CD45RAhigh/CD27high T cell percentages were measured by flow cytometry on a PBMC aliquot from every donor. With respect to this clonotype: The clone's antigen remains unknown. No base qualities exist here, and no much larger clone lies one base off it.

Libraries were built with 5' RACE. This sample was sequenced with an Illumina HiSeq 2500. The second PCR ran for about 6 to 12 cycles and used a J-beta primer mix along with a sample-barcoded 5' primer. Each TCR beta cDNA molecule received a unique molecular identifier from a template-switch 5' adaptor carrying 12 random nucleotides. Each sample yielded at least 2.5 million CDR3-containing paired-end reads. The Mint cDNA synthesis kit, primed by a TRBC-specific oligonucleotide, was used to synthesize first-strand cDNA from all RNA. Following uracil-DNA glycosylase treatment, a first 18-cycle PCR with universal primers M1SS and BC2_uni_R was performed on all cDNA. Turning to the authors' computational methods: For normalization, 1 million high-quality reads were randomly selected from each sample, with every read carrying a distinct molecular identifier. Instead of being binned into consensus sequences, reads that shared molecular identifiers were thrown out. CDR3 identification, clonotype clustering and error correction used MiTCR with a Q25 quality threshold and the strictest error-elimination algorithm. Lower-bound total TCR beta diversity was estimated with a nonparametric unseen species model using Euler transformation. The public reads were quality trimmed at Q25 with fastp and then assembled into clones with MiXCR by TCRdb, keeping productive beta chains. Each CDR3 protein appears once, grouped with its most common genes and DNA. TCRdb, not the authors, supplied the V and J calls. Across this sample there are 700,000 to 850,000 distinct CDR3 sequences, with about 53% seen only once. The ten largest clones take up roughly two fifths of the sample.

General study outcomes and caveats: The long-lived group showed more naive CD4+ T cells, fewer expanded clones and increased TCR diversity than the aged group, suggesting age selection. Observed TCR beta diversity per million T cells fell roughly linearly with age, and a significant reduction was already apparent by age around 40. Estimates of total diversity from one million sequenced T cells were regarded as lower bounds and underestimates. There was a strong correlation between observed TCR beta diversity and the percentage of naive T cells measured by flow cytometry. Because the CMV infection status of the donors was unknown, age-related changes in expanded clonotypes may potentially have been confounded. Conclusive comparison of naive and antigen-experienced compartments was prevented by the profiling of bulk unsorted PBMCs.

The V and J genes are TRBV3-1 and TRBJ2-3; TRBD2 is a possible D gene, resting on 6 matching bases. This clonotype was obtained from an elderly man in good health. Sequenced input: blood. The DNA sequence is TGTGCCAGCACGGGGGAGGTCACAGATACGCAGTATTTT. This is translated as CASTGEVTDTQYF.